This T cell receptor (beta chain) was sequenced during a study of T cell responses to AZD1222 COVID-19 vaccine. Study background: Analysis merged second doses at about 4 or about 12 weeks.

Study observations and caveats: Donors were mostly white British, more females; clonal diversity possibly underestimated. Elevations in Spike-specific TCR breadth and depth followed administration of two AZD1222 doses. Spike-spanning, vaccine-associated CD4 TCRs were dominant at 160-218 and 743-854.

Sequencing used immunoSEQ multiplex PCR; TCRdb keeps in-frame clones, though not all of them. This sample yields more than 95,000 clones, of which roughly 90% are seen a single time; roughly 2.5% belongs to the top ten. This CDR3 spans 13 amino acids. V gave up 5 bases and J gave up 0 bases, with 8 bases separating them. Germline assignment: CDR1 SNHLY and CDR2 FYNNEI. Worth noting for this clone: The antigen is not known.

The sequence derives from an adult in good health. The rearrangement joins TRBV2 to TRBJ2-7; D is undetermined. The sequencing used peripheral blood, collected on day 0 of AZD1222 vaccination. The CDR3 coding sequence is TGTGCCAGCAGTTCGGGCCGCTCCTACGAGCAGTACTTC. It codes for CASSSGRSYEQYF. The full variable domain, in which reference TRBV2 and TRBJ2-7 provide the parts outside the CDR3, is EPEVTQTPSHQVTQMGQEVILRCVPISNHLYFYWYRQILGQKVEFLVSFYNNEISEKSEIFDDQFSVERPDGSNFTLKIRSTKLEDSAMYFCASSSGRSYEQYFGPGTRLTVT.